This paragraph reports one TCR beta chain. Which antigen it targets is not known. No much larger clone exists at a distance of one base, and base qualities are not known. This entry belongs to a study of T cells in tuberculosis (dated by TCRdb to the late 2010s). Turning to the overall study: In the study, CD1B tetramers and high-throughput TCR immunosequencing were combined to characterize T cells specific for the mycobacterial lipid antigen glucose monomycolate (GMM). IGRA-negative adolescents, IGRA-positive adolescents with latent tuberculosis and adults with active tuberculosis, approximately nine per group, were compared in a South African clinical cohort.

What the work shows at the level of the full study, not this receptor alone: The smaller NN-distances were partly driven by shorter CDR3-alpha lengths in active tuberculosis patients, and the difference for TCR-beta did not reach statistical significance. Clinical samples were selected based on which cryopreserved specimens were available, and the active tuberculosis cases were adults whereas the controls were adolescents. Smaller mean NN-distances to GMM-specific TCRs were observed in active tuberculosis TCR-alpha repertoires than in IGRA-negative controls, suggesting clonal expansion of GMM-specific TCRs. With the diverse GMM-specific repertoire as input, a classifier achieved around 90% accuracy (AUROC 0.75 to 0.95), whereas GEM motif frequencies as input gave 70% accuracy.

At study entry, a tuberculin skin test and the QuantiFERON-TB GOLD In-Tube IGRA were used to screen adolescents for latent tuberculosis infection. Unsorted cryopreserved PBMC were immunosequenced, covering on average approximately 96,000 T cells per clinical donor. Eleven high schools in the Worcester region of the Western Cape, South Africa, served as enrollment sites for adolescents aged 12 to 18 years. Around 10 adolescents infected with M. tuberculosis and ten uninfected adolescents were chosen and matched for age and sex. Adolescent PBMC were isolated from freshly drawn heparinized blood by density centrifugation and cryopreserved. The germline V gene (reference sequence) gives CDR1 as MNHEY and CDR2 as SMNVEV. Between the V and J ends, shortened by 6 bases and 7 bases respectively, the junction contains 13 bases. Spanning cysteine to phenylalanine, the CDR3 consists of 14 amino acids. Only the CDR3 region is kept as DNA, spanning 42 bases read in frame from base 1.

The immunoSEQ multiplex PCR assay was used to generate TCR libraries, with TCR-beta and/or TCR-alpha/delta assays applied to each sample. The amplified TCR libraries were sequenced on the Illumina high-throughput platform. In the source study's methods: Clustering and dimensionality reduction relied on pairwise TCRdist distances among GMM-specific receptors from T cells that were either sorted ex vivo or expanded in vitro. The score assigned to each clinical repertoire was mean NN-distance, meaning the average TCRdist to the nearest 10% of tetramer-positive reference sequences. To compute GEM TCR motif frequency, the fraction of unique TCRs matching known GEM sequences by V/J usage and CDR3 length was calculated. Linear discriminant analysis with leave-one-out cross-validation, implemented in scikit-learn, was used to classify active tuberculosis. TCRdb limited this immuneACCESS table to in-frame rearrangements with V and J called. A share of clones is missing; checked studies link under half to unresolved V genes, and the rest is unexplained. V, J and clone size derive from that table, while D and trimming were established from the DNA sequence. This sample gives some 41,000 clones in total; almost 95% of them show up just once. 9% to 14% of the sample comes from the top ten.

The receptor was derived from a donor between 5 and 29 years old with latent tuberculosis or without tuberculosis infection. Some clones in this sample may be carry-over from other donors' samples. The sequenced sample was PBMCs. The chain couples TRBV27 to TRBJ1-6; the D gene is unclear. The nucleotide sequence is given as TGTGCCAGCAGAATTGCAGGAAGGAATTCACCCCTCCACTTT. This is translated as CASRIAGRNSPLHF.